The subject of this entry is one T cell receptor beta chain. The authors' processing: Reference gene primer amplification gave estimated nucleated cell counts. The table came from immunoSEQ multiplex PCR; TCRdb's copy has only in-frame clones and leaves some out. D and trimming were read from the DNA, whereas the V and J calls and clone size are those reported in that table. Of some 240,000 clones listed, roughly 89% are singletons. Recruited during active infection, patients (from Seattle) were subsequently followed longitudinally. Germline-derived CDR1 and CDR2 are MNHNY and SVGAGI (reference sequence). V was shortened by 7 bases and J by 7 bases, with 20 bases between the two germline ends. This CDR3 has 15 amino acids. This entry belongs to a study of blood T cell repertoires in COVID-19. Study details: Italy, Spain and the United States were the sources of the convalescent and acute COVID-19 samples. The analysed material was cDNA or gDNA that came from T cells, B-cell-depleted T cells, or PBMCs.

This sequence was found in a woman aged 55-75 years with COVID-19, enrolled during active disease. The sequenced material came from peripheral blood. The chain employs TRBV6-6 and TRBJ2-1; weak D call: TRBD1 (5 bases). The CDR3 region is CASTTETVLGNEQFF. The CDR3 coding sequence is TGTGCCAGCACGACTGAGACAGTCCTGGGGAATGAGCAGTTCTTC.